A single sample is the source of the 5 T cell receptor beta chains below, sequenced in a study of shared clonotypes between healthy human individuals (dated by TCRdb to 2019 to 2021). CD8 naive samples consisted of CD45RO-negative cells that were positively selected for CCR7, yielding a CD45RA+CCR7+ population without TemRA cells. The protocol used for the library was the immunoSEQ multiplex PCR assay. TCRdb holds this immuneACCESS table with in-frame rearrangements only. Some clones are missing; in checked studies, unresolved V genes explain under half, and the rest has no known cause. The sample data list about 590,000 clones, and nearly 97% of these were observed just once. Around 0.097% of the sample lies in the top ten. The sample taken for sequencing was naive CD8+ T cells sorted from blood. The meaning of the sample's cell subset or site label: CD45RA+CCR7+. These receptors all come from a woman in her 30s in good health.

About this clone itself: The sample contains more than one DNA sequence encoding this CDR3. This chain links TRBV4-1 with TRBJ2-7; 13 bases agree with TRBD2. In germline, CDR1 is MGHRA, CDR2 YSYEKL. CDR3 length: 17 residues. The junction had 10 bases not matched to a gene; V was cut back by 4 bases and J by 4 bases. CDR3 DNA sequence: TGCGCCAGCAGCCCTTCACGGACTAGCGGGAGTCGGTACGAGCAGTACTTC. Encoded protein: CASSPSRTSGSRYEQYF.

The CDR3 DNA sequence: TGTGCCAGCAGCTTAGACAGGGGGTATGAAAAACTGTTTTTT. It is translated as CASSLDRGYEKLFF. The gene calls are TRBV11-2 and TRBJ1-4; 7 bases are shared with TRBD1. From germline, CDR1 is SGHAT and CDR2 FQNNGV. The CDR3 is 14 residues long. V trimming: 0 bases; J trimming: 6 bases; junction bases outside the gene matches: 1. Together with reference TRBV11-2 and TRBJ1-4, the CDR3 gives the full variable domain: EAGVAQSPRYKIIEKRQSVAFWCNPISGHATLYWYQQILGQGPKLLIQFQNNGVVDDSQLPKDRFSAERLKGVDSTLKIQPAKLEDSAVYLCASSLDRGYEKLFFGSGTQLSVL.

The chain has TRBV5-6 and TRBJ1-1; tentatively, D is TRBD1 (5 bases). There are 12 residues in the CDR3. Looked up from germline, CDR1 is SGHDT and CDR2 is YYEEEE. Trimming took off 3 bases at V and 7 bases at J, with 10 bases between the two ends. DNA of the CDR3: TGTGCCAGCAGCTCACAGGTGCTTGAAGCTTTCTTT. Protein: CASSSQVLEAFF. Filled out from reference TRBV5-6 and TRBJ1-1, the complete variable domain reads DAGVTQSPTHLIKTRGQQVTLRCSPKSGHDTVSWYQQALGQGPQFIFQYYEEEERQRGNFPDRFSGHQFPNYSSELNVNALLLGDSALYLCASSSQVLEAFFGQGTRLTVV.

V usage is TRBV7-9 and J usage is TRBJ2-7; no clear D gene. Germline CDR1 reads SEHNR; CDR2 reads FQNEAQ (reference sequence). V dropped 0 bases and J dropped 5 bases, with 5 bases sitting between them. The CDR3 runs 12 residues. CDR3 in amino acids: CASSLAIDEQYF. For the CDR3, the DNA is TGTGCCAGCAGCTTAGCGATCGACGAGCAGTACTTC. Combining the CDR3 with reference TRBV7-9 and TRBJ2-7 gives the whole variable domain DTGVSQNPRHKITKRGQNVTFRCDPISEHNRLYWYRQTLGQGPEFLTYFQNEAQLEKSRLLSDRFSAERPKGSFSTLEIQRTEQGDSAMYLCASSLAIDEQYFGPGTRLTVT.

The chain couples TRBV5-6 to TRBJ2-7, with D perhaps TRBD2 (5 bases). Germline CDR1 SGHDT, CDR2 YYEEEE. The germline V and J ends were trimmed by 4 bases and 2 bases, with 13 bases remaining between them. This CDR3 is 14 amino acids long. Here the CDR3 reads CASSPGSGAYEQYF. As DNA, the CDR3 is TGTGCCAGCAGCCCCGGATCCGGGGCCTACGAGCAGTACTTC. Full variable domain (remainder filled in from reference TRBV5-6 and TRBJ2-7): DAGVTQSPTHLIKTRGQQVTLRCSPKSGHDTVSWYQQALGQGPQFIFQYYEEEERQRGNFPDRFSGHQFPNYSSELNVNALLLGDSALYLCASSPGSGAYEQYFGPGTRLTVT.